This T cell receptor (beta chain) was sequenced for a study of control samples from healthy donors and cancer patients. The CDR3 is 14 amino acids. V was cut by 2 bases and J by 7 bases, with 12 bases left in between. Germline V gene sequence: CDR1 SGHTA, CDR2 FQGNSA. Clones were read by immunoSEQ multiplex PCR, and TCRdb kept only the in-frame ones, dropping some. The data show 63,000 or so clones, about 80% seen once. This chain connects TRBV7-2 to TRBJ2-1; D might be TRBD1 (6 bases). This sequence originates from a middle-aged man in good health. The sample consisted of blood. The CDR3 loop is CASSLKGDWNEQFF. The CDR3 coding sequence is TGTGCCAGCAGCTTAAAGGGGGATTGGAATGAGCAGTTCTTC.